The rows below give T cell receptor beta chains drawn from one sample of a study of CD8 T cells in ankylosing spondylitis. TCRdb recomputed calls from the 5' RACE reads with MiXCR, one row per CDR3 protein. The data hold some 87,000 distinct CDR3 sequences, with about 8.8% observed a single time. The sequenced material came from blood, either unsorted or a sorted T cell fraction (not recorded which). The receptor set was obtained from a male donor with ankylosing spondylitis or in good health (not recorded which). The conserved cysteine and the conserved F or W are not part of the CDR3 here. Where a row states a size, it is once, few, many or the class of an expanded clone; other rows omit it.

CDR3 | length | V | size
ATSYGGEQY | 9 | TRBV12-3/TRBV12-4 | many
ASSLRTVWNTEAF | 13 | TRBV18 | -
ASSPLGVDSGYEQY | 14 | TRBV5-1 | many
ASSPGLLSTNEQF | 13 | TRBV7-3 | many
ASSLWLEAEAF | 11 | TRBV5-1 | -
SARDWVSGLVEWKTQY | 16 | TRBV20-1 | many
ASGQGVSYEQY | 11 | TRBV27 | many
ASSPGTPERRETQY | 14 | TRBV19 | -
SAIRTSGEADTQY | 13 | TRBV20-1 | -
TFCKLAGGPISYNEQF | 16 | TRBV2 | -
SAINIRGTSTDTQY | 14 | TRBV20-1 | many
ASSLMSQPSSYNEQF | 15 | TRBV5-1 | many
SARVANTEAF | 10 | TRBV20-1 | many
AISVGQHNQPQH | 12 | TRBV10-3 | many
ASSLSALGGNEQF | 13 | TRBV7-4 | many
ASSIIQANTEAF | 12 | TRBV28 | many
SARDRTGGGNQPQH | 14 | TRBV20-1 | many
ASSISPNNEQF | 11 | TRBV6-2/TRBV6-3 | many
ASSLALAGTEQY | 12 | TRBV5-1 | many
SASIRGLSYEQY | 12 | TRBV20-1 | many
ASSENPAPDEQY | 12 | TRBV5-1 | many
ASSLTGVTNTEAF | 13 | TRBV7-3 | few
SVGQGNTGELF | 11 | TRBV29-1 | many
ASSFGEGIWY | 10 | TRBV7-8 | many
CARPLFTKADLSYNEQF | 17 | TRBV20-1 | few
ASSQHSLEDIQY | 12 | TRBV4-1 | many
SVFPAGGPNEQF | 12 | TRBV29-1 | many
SVEGGLGTGELF | 12 | TRBV29-1 | many
ASLAVRRNTIY | 11 | TRBV18 | -
ATSRSGDYSNQPQH | 14 | TRBV24-1 | many
SARDRGAEQF | 10 | TRBV20-1 | many
ASSEALGGGQPQH | 13 | TRBV6-1 | -
SAPRQPSSYEQY | 12 | TRBV20-1 | -
ASSVATDSYEQY | 12 | TRBV6-1 | -
ASSEASGGPETQY | 13 | TRBV5-1 | few
SVVAGAYAEQY | 11 | TRBV29-1 | many
ASSGGTGTSGNTIY | 14 | TRBV5-1 | many
ASKPSTDTQY | 10 | TRBV28 | many
SVEPERGGLSYNEQF | 15 | TRBV29-1 | many
ASSQTGAPRRTGELF | 15 | TRBV5-6 | few
SSGTGSAPGYT | 11 | TRBV29-1 | many
ASTDTQY | 7 | TRBV3-1 | many
ASSPLPSGGGDEQF | 14 | TRBV5-5 | many
SATRFGPGTDTQY | 13 | TRBV20-1 | many
AWSVPTGSSYNEQF | 14 | TRBV30 | few